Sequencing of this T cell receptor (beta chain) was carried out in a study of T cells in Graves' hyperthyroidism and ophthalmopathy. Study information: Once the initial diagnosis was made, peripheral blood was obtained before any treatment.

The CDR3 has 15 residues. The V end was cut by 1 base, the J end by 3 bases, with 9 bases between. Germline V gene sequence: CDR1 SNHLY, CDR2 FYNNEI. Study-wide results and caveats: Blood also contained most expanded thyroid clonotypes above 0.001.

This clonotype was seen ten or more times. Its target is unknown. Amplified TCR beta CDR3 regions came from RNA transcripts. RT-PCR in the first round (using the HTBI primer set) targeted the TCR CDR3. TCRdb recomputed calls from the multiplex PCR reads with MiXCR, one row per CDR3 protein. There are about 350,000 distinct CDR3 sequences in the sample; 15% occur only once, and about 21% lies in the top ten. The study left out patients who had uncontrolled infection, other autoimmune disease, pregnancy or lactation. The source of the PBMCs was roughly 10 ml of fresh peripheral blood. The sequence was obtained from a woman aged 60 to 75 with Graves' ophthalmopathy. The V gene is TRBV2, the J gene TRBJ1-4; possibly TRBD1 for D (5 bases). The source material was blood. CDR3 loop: CASSEGTPSNEKLFF. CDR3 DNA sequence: TGTGCCAGCAGTGAAGGGACACCTTCTAATGAAAAACTGTTTTTT.